This TCR beta chain is from a study of OX40 agonist ivuxolimab in advanced cancers. Profiling relied on immunoSEQ multiplex PCR, and the TCRdb table lists in-frame clones only, not all of them. The sample has 50,000 to 70,000 clones, around four fifths seen once; the top ten hold 2.8%. This clone occurred once. The sample here was CD4+ or CD8+ T cells sorted from blood, taken in a trial of the OX40 agonist ivuxolimab. This clonotype was obtained from an adult with an advanced solid tumor such as melanoma, head and neck, liver or kidney cancer.

The CDR3 reads CASSHRENYGYTF. The DNA of the CDR3 is TGTGCCAGCAGTCACCGGGAAAACTATGGCTACACCTTC. The chain recombines TRBV6-5 with TRBJ1-2, with D unresolved. Germline CDR1 and CDR2: MNHEY and SVGAGI. Between the trimmed V and J ends, which lost 5 bases and 2 bases, there was a span of 9 bases. CDR3 length: 13 residues.